Reported below is one T cell receptor (beta chain). What it binds is not known. Distinct nucleotide sequences in the sample also encode this CDR3. There are 11 residues in the CDR3. V gave up 7 bases and J gave up 5 bases, with 8 bases separating them. Germline-derived CDR1 and CDR2 are SNHLY and FYNNEI. The data derive from a study of shared clonotypes between healthy human individuals. Sorted-subset replicate PCRs used about 0.2 ug DNA, around 31,000 T cell genomes. Sequenced by immunoSEQ multiplex PCR; TCRdb stores in-frame clones only, minus some. The sample records fewer than 3 million clones, 85% to 95% being singletons. Study-wide points: Sequencing depth was expected to affect clonotype sharing among donors. Non-shared clonotypes were found to have lower generation probabilities than the clonotypes that were shared by all four of the sorted-subset donors.

The specimen sequenced was naive CD4+ T cells from PBMCs. Subset: CD45RA+ positively selected. This receptor was taken from a man younger than 30 in good health. Some clones in this sample may be carry-over from other donors' samples. The chain employs TRBV2 and TRBJ1-1, with TRBD1 as a possible D gene (5 bases). Here the CDR3 reads CASTGGTEAFF. The CDR3 DNA follows: TGTGCCAGCACGGGGGGGACTGAAGCTTTCTTT.